The clone carrying this T cell receptor beta chain was detected only once. The data were obtained in a study of blood T cell repertoires in COVID-19. Study information: Whether acute or convalescent, the COVID-19 samples came from the United States, Italy and Spain. The cDNA or gDNA used as material had been derived from T cells, B-cell-depleted T cells, or PBMCs.

The CDR3 consists of 13 residues. Germline values: CDR1 SGHRS, CDR2 YFSETQ. The V end lost 0 bases, the J end lost 3 bases, and 7 bases lay between the germline ends. Per the authors' pipeline: For nucleated cells, counts were estimated from reference gene primer amplification. Generated by immunoSEQ multiplex PCR, the TCRdb table keeps only in-frame clones and is missing some. That table supplies the V and J calls and clone size; D and trimming were determined from the DNA. The table lists some 300,000 clones, more than 75% of them singletons, with over 1% in the top ten. Sequencing was performed on peripheral blood. This sequence was found in a man aged 65 to 85 with acute or convalescent COVID-19. The chain employs TRBV5-1 and TRBJ2-7; no reliable D call. CDR3 region: CASSLVSDYEQYF. The CDR3 nucleotides are TGCGCCAGCAGCTTGGTGTCAGACTACGAGCAGTACTTC.